This T cell receptor beta chain was recovered during a study of T-cell reconstitution after alpha-beta-depleted transplantation in children. This sample's TCRbeta library carried unique molecular identifier barcodes. TCRdb reanalysed the PCR reads using MiXCR and keeps one entry per CDR3 protein. Here the sample spans about 690,000 distinct CDR3 sequences, approximately 17% being singletons. This clonotype has at least ten counts. The sample here was PBMCs from the stem cell graft donor, taken from the stem cell graft. The clonotype originates from a human donor who donated a stem cell graft to a child with acute myeloid leukemia.

DNA for the CDR3: TGTGCCAGCAGCTTAGGTCGCAGCTCTGGAAACACCATATATTTT. It specifies CASSLGRSSGNTIYF. The gene calls are TRBV7-6 and TRBJ1-3, with D unresolved. Germline CDR1 SGHVS, CDR2 FNYEAQ. The CDR3 is 15 residues long. V was trimmed by 1 base and J by 0 bases, leaving 7 bases between them. Based on the CDR3 plus reference TRBV7-6 and TRBJ1-3, the full variable domain is GAGVSQSPRYKVTKRGQDVALRCDPISGHVSLYWYRQALGQGPEFLTYFNYEAQQDKSGLPNDRFSAERPEGSISTLTIQRTEQRDSAMYRCASSLGRSSGNTIYFGEGSWLTVV.